A single sample gave rise to the 4 T cell receptor beta chains below, sequenced in a study of cytomegalovirus exposure and HLA in healthy donors. 13 Jbeta primers and 60 Vbeta primers were used for the PCR. The method was immunoSEQ multiplex PCR; TCRdb's version includes in-frame clones alone and lacks a portion of them. This sample's table has around 52,000 clones. Sample: PBMCs. These receptors were obtained from a man between 40 and 49 years old in good health and CMV-seropositive.

The chain links TRBV4-1 to TRBJ1-5; D not certain. This CDR3 has 15 residues. Germline V gene sequence: CDR1 MGHRA, CDR2 YSYEKL. Trimming left V 2 bases short and J 4 bases short, with 12 bases between. The DNA of the CDR3 is TGCGCCAGCAGCCAAAACCGGGAAAGTAATCAGCCCCAGCATTTT. This encodes CASSQNRESNQPQHF.

The gene calls are TRBV6-4 and TRBJ2-1; 10 nucleotides agree with TRBD2. Germline CDR1 and CDR2: MRHNA and SNTAGT. Trimming took 4 bases from V and 5 from J; bases not matched to a gene: 5. The CDR3 covers 15 residues. The CDR3 sequence: CASSAPGLADNEQFF. DNA for the CDR3: TGTGCCAGCAGTGCCCCCGGACTAGCGGACAATGAGCAGTTCTTC.

The V call is TRBV4-2, the J call TRBJ2-3, with 8 bases matching TRBD2. V shed 0 bases, J shed 1 base, and the junction held 3 bases outside the gene matches. The CDR3 is 16 residues long. The germline V gene encodes CDR1 LGHNA and CDR2 YNFKEQ. The CDR3 nucleotides read TGTGCCAGCAGCCAAGATCTGACTAGCGGCACAGATACGCAGTATTTT. As protein: CASSQDLTSGTDTQYF.

This rearrangement joins TRBV7-2 to TRBJ1-5; TRBD1 matches 8 bases. V gave up 3 bases and J gave up 5 bases; unmatched junction bases: 6. The CDR3 covers 15 residues. The germline V gene encodes CDR1 SGHTA and CDR2 FQGNSA. CDR3 loop: CASSFPGQGDQPQHF. In DNA form, the CDR3 reads TGTGCCAGCAGCTTCCCTGGACAGGGCGATCAGCCCCAGCATTTT. The full variable domain, with the rest looked up from reference TRBV7-2 and TRBJ1-5, is GAGVSQSPSNKVTEKGKDVELRCDPISGHTALYWYRQSLGQGLEFLIYFQGNSAPDKSGLPSDRFSAERTGGSVSTLTIQRTQQEDSAVYLCASSFPGQGDQPQHFGDGTRLSIL.